This T cell receptor (beta chain) was recovered during a study of response to subunit inactivated influenza vaccine. Findings and limits, study-wide: Few new T cells, the authors suggested, are recruited by each seasonal influenza vaccination.

TCRdb itself ran the RT-PCR reads through MiXCR, one entry per CDR3 protein. The sample includes 610,000 or so distinct CDR3 sequences, approximately 15% seen only once; the top ten take around 10%. Per germline, CDR1 SGHVS and CDR2 FQNEAQ. CDR3 length: 15 amino acids. Between the trimmed V and J ends, which lost 1 base and 0 bases, there was a span of 6 bases. A note on this clonotype: What it binds is unknown.

The chain has TRBV7-8 and TRBJ2-2; no clear D gene. The receptor was derived from a man between 50 and 59 years old who received an inactivated influenza vaccine. The input for sequencing was PBMCs from blood, taken 11 to 12 days after vaccination. CDR3 amino acids: CASSLGIPNTGELFF. The CDR3 DNA sequence: TGTGCCAGCAGCTTAGGTATACCGAACACCGGGGAGCTGTTTTTT.